The clone carrying this T cell receptor beta chain was seen only a few times. The entry originates in a study of T cell repertoires in cytomegalovirus infection. This CDR3 is built from 18 residues. CDR1 is SGHRS, CDR2 YFSETQ, per germline. The V and J ends lost 1 base and 0 bases, in that order; junction bases with no gene match: 8. TCRdb redid the calling of the reads with MiXCR, one entry per CDR3 protein. The sample has about 460,000 distinct CDR3 sequences, 11% seen once. The genes are TRBV5-1 and TRBJ2-2; 8 bases agree with TRBD1. The clonotype was recovered from a human donor in good health (CMV status not recorded). Some clones in this sample may be carry-over from other donors' samples. Sample: PBMCs. The CDR3, as DNA: TGCGCCAGCAGCTTGCCCTCCGACAGGGGATCGAACACCGGGGAGCTGTTTTTT. Translation gives CASSLPSDRGSNTGELFF. Full variable domain (rest looked up from reference TRBV5-1 and TRBJ2-2): KAGVTQTPRYLIKTRGQQVTLSCSPISGHRSVSWYQQTPGQGLQFLFEYFSETQRNKGNFPGRFSGRQFSNSRSEMNVSTLELGDSALYLCASSLPSDRGSNTGELFFGEGSRLTVL.